The 13 T cell receptor beta chains presented below share a single source sample, sequenced in a study of blood T cell repertoires in COVID-19. Repertoires were generated with immunoSEQ multiplex PCR, while TCRdb's copy carries only in-frame clones and drops some. This sample has under 15,000 clones, with 60% to 75% found just once. The sequencing input was peripheral blood. The source is a man aged 60 to 75 with COVID-19, enrolled during active disease.

This clone was detected only a few times. V is TRBV11-1 and J is TRBJ2-4; no definite D call. The germline V gene encodes CDR1 SGHAT and CDR2 FQDESV (reference sequence). V lost 1 base and J lost 1, with 8 bases in between. CDR3 length: 15 residues. As DNA, the CDR3 is TGTGCCAGCAGCTTAGGCCGCGCCGCCAAAAACATTCAGTACTTC. Its translation: CASSLGRAAKNIQYF.

This chain links TRBV11-3 with TRBJ2-1; tentative D call: TRBD2 (5 bases). Germline V gives CDR1 SGHNT, CDR2 YENEEA. This CDR3 spans 16 amino acids. Trimming took off 1 base at V and 6 bases at J, with 16 bases between the two ends. This CDR3 is CASSLGGWLASNEQFF. Here the CDR3 DNA reads TGTGCCAGCAGCTTAGGCGGATGGCTAGCTAGCAATGAGCAGTTCTTC.

The V gene is TRBV5-4, the J gene TRBJ2-7, with 9 nucleotides matching TRBD1. V gave up 4 bases and J gave up 6 bases; unmatched junction bases: 11. CDR3 length equals 15 residues. Germline values: CDR1 SGHNT, CDR2 YYREEE (reference sequence). This CDR3 reads CASSLRGQGRSEQYF. Written as DNA, the CDR3 is TGTGCCAGCAGCCTACGGGGACAGGGACGGAGCGAGCAGTACTTC.

The V gene is TRBV5-1, the J gene TRBJ2-3; D is uncertain. Between the trimmed V and J ends, which lost 0 bases and 1 base, there was a span of 12 bases. CDR1 is SGHRS and CDR2 is YFSETQ in the germline V gene. The CDR3 length is 16 residues. The CDR3: CASSLESSGGTDTQYF. The DNA for the CDR3 is TGCGCCAGCAGCTTGGAGTCTAGTGGTGGCACAGATACGCAGTATTTT.

This clone showed up just a few times. The J gene is TRBJ2-7, the V gene TRBV21-1; the table gives TRBD2 as D, unverified against the DNA. TRBV21-1 is shown as a pseudogene. The length of the CDR3 is 15 residues. The CDR3 DNA follows: TGTGCCAGCAGCACCCGGACTAGCGGGCTCTACGAGCAGTACGTC. Encoded protein: CASSTRTSGLYEQYV.

The chain joins TRBV10-3 to TRBJ2-3, with 7 bases fitting TRBD2. The CDR3 totals 13 residues. Trimming removed 3 bases from V and 6 bases from J; junction bases left unmatched: 3. Germline V gene lookup returns CDR1 ENHRY and CDR2 SYGVKD. In nucleotides, the CDR3 is TGTGCCATCAGTGAAAGCGGGACCGATACGCAGTATTTT. Protein sequence: CAISESGTDTQYF.

This chain uses TRBV21-1 with TRBJ1-5. TRBV21-1 is recorded as a pseudogene. The CDR3 length is 13 residues. The DNA of the CDR3 is TGTGCCAGCAGCAAAGCGTGGTGGGGAGATCAGCATTTT. It specifies CASSKAWWGDQHF.

This clone appeared a single time. The chain joins TRBV6-5 to TRBJ2-1; 7 bases fit TRBD1. The CDR3 covers 14 residues. Per the germline V gene, CDR1 is MNHEY and CDR2 is SVGAGI. J was trimmed by 8 bases and V by 6 bases; bases with no gene match: 10. CDR3 protein: CASSLQTGLDEQFF. DNA of the CDR3: TGTGCCAGCAGCCTTCAGACAGGGTTGGATGAGCAGTTCTTC.

The chain employs TRBV5-3 and TRBJ2-1; D is possibly TRBD2 (6 bases). TRBV5-3 carries the ORF label, with uncertain function. The CDR3 contains 15 residues. With 4 bases removed from V and 8 bases from J, the gap between germline ends came to 19 bases. The chain's CDR3 is CARSNPGTPGHEQFF. CDR3 DNA sequence: TGTGCCAGAAGCAACCCCGGGACTCCAGGCCATGAGCAGTTCTTC.

The chain recombines TRBV27 with TRBJ2-6; D may be TRBD1 (5 bases). This CDR3 contains 17 residues. Between the trimmed V and J ends, which lost 8 bases and 0 bases, there was a span of 17 bases. Germline V gives CDR1 MNHEY, CDR2 SMNVEV (reference sequence). CDR3 amino acids: CASGRQTVVSGANVLTF. The DNA for the CDR3 is TGTGCCAGCGGCCGACAGACCGTCGTCTCTGGGGCCAACGTCCTGACTTTC.

The gene calls are TRBV9 and TRBJ2-1, with D maybe TRBD2 (6 bases). The CDR3 has 15 residues. The germline V gene has CDR1 SGDLS and CDR2 YYNGEE. V shed 0 bases and J shed 4 bases, with 11 bases lying between them. CDR3 in amino acids: CASSVGLAQYNEQFF. CDR3 nucleotide sequence: TGTGCCAGCAGCGTAGGCCTAGCGCAGTACAATGAGCAGTTCTTC.

This clone was counted between two and nine times. The genes are TRBV7-2 and TRBJ2-3; 10 bases are a match to TRBD2. Germline trimming cut 2 bases from V and 9 bases from J; bases unmatched to any gene: 8. The CDR3 is 15 amino acids. Looked up from germline, CDR1 is SGHTA and CDR2 is FQGNSA. The CDR3 DNA sequence: TGTGCCAGCAGCTTAAACTGGCTAGCGGGGGAGACGCAGTATTTT. Protein: CASSLNWLAGETQYF.

The chain combines TRBV27 with TRBJ2-1; 10 bases agree with TRBD2. Per germline, CDR1 MNHEY and CDR2 SMNVEV (reference sequence). V lost 7 bases and J lost 15; bases outside the gene matches: 12. The CDR3 contains 13 residues. The CDR3 DNA reads as TGTGCCAGCACCAGGACTAGCGGCATAGACCTGTTCTTC. It codes for CASTRTSGIDLFF.